This T cell receptor beta chain was captured in a study of shared clonotypes between healthy human individuals. Overall study: Three CD4 naive, three CD4 memory, two CD8 naive and one CD8 memory plate were used per donor. Findings and caveats of the study: Clonotypes shared by all four donors outscored non-shared clonotypes in generation probability.

The table came from immunoSEQ multiplex PCR; TCRdb's copy has only in-frame clones and leaves some out. The top ten hold 0.37% of the sample, which has about 2.3 million clones, around 90% seen once. Points on this clone: Its antigen remains unknown.

Germline V gives CDR1 MNHNS, CDR2 SASEGT. Trimming removed 5 bases from V and 4 bases from J; junction bases left unmatched: 14. The CDR3 is 17 amino acids. The TCR originated in a man in his late teens or twenties in good health. Some clones in this sample may be carry-over from other donors' samples. The chain couples TRBV6-1 to TRBJ2-7, with TRBD1 matching 10 bases. Source material: naive CD4+ T cells from PBMCs. Subset of the sample: CD45RA+ positively selected. The chain's CDR3 is CASSKGGQGFGYYEQYF. The CDR3 nucleotides read TGTGCCAGCAGTAAAGGGGGACAGGGGTTTGGTTATTACGAGCAGTACTTC.